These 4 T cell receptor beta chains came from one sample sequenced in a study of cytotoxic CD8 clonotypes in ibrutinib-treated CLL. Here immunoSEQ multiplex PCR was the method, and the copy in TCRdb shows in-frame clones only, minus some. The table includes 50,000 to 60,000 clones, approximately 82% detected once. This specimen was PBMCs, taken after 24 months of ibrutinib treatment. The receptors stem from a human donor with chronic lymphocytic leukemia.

Here the CDR3 DNA reads TGTGCCAGCAGCCAGGGGTACAGGGATGAGGAGACCCAGTACTTC. This encodes CASSQGYRDEETQYF. The chain has TRBV14 and TRBJ2-5; possibly TRBD1 for D (6 bases). Germline V gene data show CDR1 as SGHDN and CDR2 as FVKESK. V shed 3 bases and J shed 5 bases, with 16 bases lying between them. The CDR3 covers 15 residues. Supplemented by reference TRBV14 and TRBJ2-5, the full variable domain reads EAGVTQFPSHSVIEKGQTVTLRCDPISGHDNLYWYRRVMGKEIKFLLHFVKESKQDESGMPNNRFLAERTGGTYSTLKVQPAELEDSGVYFCASSQGYRDEETQYFGPGTRLLVL.

The DNA of the CDR3 is TGTGCCAGTAGTACCTTCCCGACAGGGGGAGGACAAAAACTGTTTTTT. Translated, it gives CASSTFPTGGGQKLFF. The chain is built from TRBV19 and TRBJ1-4; the match to TRBD1 covers 9 bases. Germline CDR1 is LNHDA and CDR2 is SQIVND (reference sequence). The ends lost 4 bases at V and 9 bases at J; junction bases unmatched: 12. CDR3 size: 16 residues.

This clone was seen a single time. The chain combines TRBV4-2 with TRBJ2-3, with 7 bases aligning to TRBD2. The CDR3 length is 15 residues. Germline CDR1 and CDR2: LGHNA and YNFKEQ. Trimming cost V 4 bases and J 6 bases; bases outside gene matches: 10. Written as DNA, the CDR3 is TGTGCCAGCAGCCCTTCTCAGCGGGAATATGATACGCAGTATTTT. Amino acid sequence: CASSPSQREYDTQYF.

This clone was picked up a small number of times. The CDR3 DNA sequence: TGTGCCAGTAGGAGAAAAGGATTGAGTGACGAGCAGTACTTC. Amino acid sequence: CASRRKGLSDEQYF. The chain uses TRBV19 and TRBJ2-7; D is uncertain. The CDR3 extends over 14 amino acids. The germline CDR1 and CDR2 sequences are LNHDA and SQIVND (reference sequence). Trimming removed 6 bases at V and 5 bases at J, with 17 bases between.